These 23 T cell receptor beta chains were sequenced from one sample in a study of low-dose radiotherapy and immunotherapy resistance in tumors. TRAV- and TRBV-specific primers were used for first-strand cDNA, which covered alpha and beta chains. The TCRs were subjected to amplification over roughly 18 PCR cycles employing a constant-region primer in conjunction with a V-primer adapter. TCRdb reprocessed the reads via MiXCR and lists one record per CDR3 protein. The table includes tens of thousands of distinct CDR3 sequences, about 18% detected once. Time point given: before trial treatment. Sequenced here: PBMCs, sampled before treatment. These receptor sequences come from a male donor with prostate cancer.

This clonotype was recorded a few times. A much larger clone differs by one base, so this may be a read error. V is TRBV4-2 and J is TRBJ1-1, with D tentatively TRBD1 (5 bases). The CDR3 extends over 14 amino acids. The V gene's germline CDR1 is LGHNA and CDR2 YNFKEQ. The CDR3 nucleotides are TGTGCCAGCAGCCAAGTCGGGGTGGACACTCAAGCTTTCTTT. Its translation: CASSQVGVDTQAFF.

The chain links TRBV20-1 to TRBJ1-2, with a weak D call TRBD1 (5 bases). Looked up from germline, CDR1 is DFQATT and CDR2 is SNEGSKA (reference sequence). The V and J ends lost 6 bases and 8 bases respectively, with 16 bases between them. The CDR3 spans 12 residues. CDR3 amino acids: CSAPYRTRGYTF. In DNA, the CDR3 is TGCAGTGCGCCTTACAGGACTCGAGGCTACACCTTC.

The J gene is TRBJ2-5, the V gene TRBV6-2 or TRBV6-3; 7 bases fit TRBD2. CDR3 length: 15 residues. Germline trimming cut 7 bases from V and 5 bases from J; bases unmatched to any gene: 13. The germline gives CDR1 MNHEY, CDR2 SVGEGT. The CDR3 loop reads CASKAGRESSETQYF. The DNA for the CDR3 is TGTGCCAGCAAAGCCGGGCGGGAGTCGTCGGAGACCCAGTACTTC.

The sample holds many counts of this clonotype. The V call is TRBV3-1, the J call TRBJ2-1; either TRBD1 or TRBD2 may supply D (5 bases each). The CDR3 is 16 amino acids. V lost 4 bases, J lost 6 bases, and 19 bases lay in between. Per the germline V gene, CDR1 is LGHDT and CDR2 is YNNKEL (reference sequence). As DNA, the CDR3 is TGTGCCAGCAGCCCACCTACCGGGACGACCTTCAATGAGCAGTTCTTC. Its translation is CASSPPTGTTFNEQFF.

This clonotype has a count of ten or more. V gene TRBV20-1 combines with J gene TRBJ2-5, with 7 positions matching TRBD2. Germline loops: CDR1 DFQATT, CDR2 SNEGSKA (reference sequence). The CDR3 covers 13 residues. V shed 6 bases and J 5 bases; nucleotides not matched to a gene: 9. CDR3 sequence (DNA): TGCAGTGCGAGGGGACTACCCGGGGAGACCCAGTACTTC. Translated: CSARGLPGETQYF.

This clonotype was detected ten times or more. V and J are TRBV18 and TRBJ2-2; D ambiguous. Germline loops: CDR1 KGHSH, CDR2 LQKENI. V lost 6 bases, J lost 3 bases, and 17 bases lay in between. This CDR3 comprises 16 residues. CDR3 nucleotide sequence: TGTGCCAGCTCTTCCCGCGGACCCGGCGACACCGGGGAGCTGTTTTTT. Protein: CASSSRGPGDTGELFF.

This clonotype was seen many times. This sequence joins TRBV24-1 and TRBJ2-3; 7 nucleotides align to TRBD2. The V gene's germline CDR1 is KGHDR and CDR2 SFDVKD. The CDR3 contains 13 residues. Trimming took 6 bases from V and 5 from J; bases not matched to a gene: 4. CDR3: CATSPAGLDTQYF. The CDR3 DNA reads TGTGCCACCAGTCCAGCGGGGTTAGATACGCAGTATTTT.

This clonotype showed up many times. This chain uses TRBV11-3 with TRBJ2-7; D gene ambiguous. The CDR3 runs to 13 residues. Germline-derived CDR1 and CDR2 are SGHNT and YENEEA. V was shortened by 1 base and J by 5 bases, with 9 bases between the two germline ends. The CDR3 is CASSLGARHEQYF. In DNA form, the CDR3 reads TGTGCCAGCAGCTTAGGTGCTCGCCACGAGCAGTACTTC.

This chain links TRBV20-1 with TRBJ2-5; D might be TRBD2 (5 bases). Germline V gene lookup returns CDR1 DFQATT and CDR2 SNEGSKA (reference sequence). V dropped 2 bases and J dropped 5 bases, with 18 bases sitting between them. The CDR3 runs 15 residues. CDR3: CSARPSDSPLETQYF. The CDR3 DNA reads as TGCAGTGCTAGACCGTCGGACTCCCCCTTGGAGACCCAGTACTTC.

This clonotype showed up many times. The chain is built from TRBV11-2 and TRBJ2-7, with D perhaps matching TRBD2 (6 bases). Germline assignment: CDR1 SGHAT and CDR2 FQNNGV. Trimming took 3 bases from V and 5 from J, leaving 17 bases between them. The CDR3 sequence is 15 residues long. CDR3 in amino acids: CASSFGPAGFHEQYF. The DNA for the CDR3 is TGTGCCAGCAGCTTTGGGCCAGCGGGCTTCCACGAGCAGTACTTC.

This clonotype occurred once. The genes are TRBV7-2 and TRBJ2-1, with 8 nucleotides matching TRBD1. V was pared by 5 bases and J by 2 bases, with 11 bases of the junction left unmatched. Germline V gives CDR1 SGHTA, CDR2 FQGNSA. CDR3 length: 17 residues. This CDR3 is CASSTRTGRQTYNEQFF. The DNA of the CDR3 is TGTGCCAGCAGCACGCGGACAGGGCGACAAACCTACAATGAGCAGTTCTTC.

Of note for this clonotype: A much larger clone sits a single nucleotide away, making a read error possible. The chain has TRBV20-1 and TRBJ2-1, with D perhaps TRBD2 (7 bases). The V end was cut by 5 bases, the J end by 13 bases, with 21 bases between. Germline V gene sequence: CDR1 DFQATT, CDR2 SNEGSKA (reference sequence). This CDR3 has 13 amino acids. The CDR3 DNA sequence: TGCAGTGCTCACCCGGGACTGGGGGGGGCCCAGTTCTTC. It is translated as CSAHPGLGGAQFF.

Worth noting for this clonotype: The DNA is left out, because the CDR3 cannot be placed on it with certainty; the CDR3 is given as TCRdb lists it. The chain carries TRBV4-2 and TRBJ2-2; the table's D call, TRBD1, was not checked against the DNA. The germline V gene has CDR1 LGHNA and CDR2 YNFKEQ. The length of the CDR3 is 14 amino acids, counting both ends. The CDR3 loop reads CASSQDGAGELFFF.

Ten or more counts support this clonotype. V usage is TRBV12-3 or TRBV12-4 and J usage is TRBJ1-5, with 7 bases lining up with TRBD1. CDR3 length: 13 residues. V trimming: 3 bases; J trimming: 5 bases; junction bases outside the gene matches: 1. CDR3 amino acids: CASSFGQDQPQHF. The CDR3 nucleotides read TGTGCCAGCAGTTTCGGACAGGATCAGCCCCAGCATTTT.

The chain links TRBV5-1 to TRBJ2-5, with D tentatively TRBD1 (5 bases). The CDR3 runs 14 residues. CDR1 is SGHRS and CDR2 is YFSETQ in the germline V gene. V was clipped by 2 bases and J by 1 base, with 9 bases between them. The CDR3, as DNA: TGCGCCAGCAGCTTCAGGGAAAGCCAAGAGACCCAGTACTTC. The encoded protein is CASSFRESQETQYF.

This clonotype was observed many times. The rearrangement links TRBV5-1 to TRBJ1-4, with a possible D match to TRBD1 (5 bases). Trimming removed 1 base from V and 6 bases from J, with 7 bases in between. Germline loops: CDR1 SGHRS, CDR2 YFSETQ. There are 13 residues in the CDR3. The CDR3 reads CASSLLGDEKLFF. Written as DNA, the CDR3 is TGCGCCAGCAGCTTGTTAGGGGATGAAAAACTGTTTTTT.

V gene TRBV7-6 combines with J gene TRBJ2-1; D is possibly TRBD1 or TRBD2 (6 bases each). V dropped 5 bases and J dropped 8 bases, with 19 bases sitting between them. This CDR3 has 15 residues. Looked up from germline, CDR1 is SGHVS and CDR2 is FNYEAQ. The CDR3 loop is CASSPEVGRGHEQFF. In DNA form, the CDR3 reads TGTGCCAGCAGCCCCGAGGTGGGACGGGGGCATGAGCAGTTCTTC.

This clonotype came up many times. The chain couples TRBV5-1 to TRBJ2-1; 9 bases line up with TRBD1. With V trimmed by 0 bases and J by 12 bases, 4 bases remained unmatched. The CDR3 has 13 residues. The germline gives CDR1 SGHRS, CDR2 YFSETQ. For the CDR3, the DNA is TGCGCCAGCAGCTTGGAGCCGGGACAGGGGCAGTTCTTC. Translating gives CASSLEPGQGQFF.

V is TRBV11-2 and J is TRBJ2-5; D tentatively reads TRBD1 or TRBD2 (5 bases each). Germline V CDR1 and CDR2: SGHAT, FQNNGV. This CDR3 spans 14 amino acids. V shed 4 bases and J shed 5 bases, with 14 bases lying between them. The CDR3 sequence is CASSSPGAWETQYF. The CDR3 bases are TGTGCCAGCAGCTCCCCCGGGGCCTGGGAGACCCAGTACTTC.

This clonotype was recorded at least ten times. The chain carries TRBV7-9 and TRBJ1-4; 12 nucleotides line up with TRBD1. This CDR3 region has 16 residues. After removal of 0 bases from V and 8 bases from J, the junction contained 4 bases not matched to a gene. Per the germline V gene, CDR1 is SEHNR and CDR2 is FQNEAQ (reference sequence). CDR3 residues: CASSLATGTGGEKLFF. The CDR3 DNA reads TGTGCCAGCAGCTTAGCAACCGGGACAGGGGGCGAAAAACTGTTTTTT.

This clonotype was recorded many times. V usage is TRBV12-5 and J usage is TRBJ2-3; D gene unclear. Trimming removed 5 bases from V and 2 bases from J, with 5 bases in between. CDR1 LGHNT and CDR2 FRNRAP come from the germline V gene. This CDR3 spans 12 amino acids. This CDR3 reads CASGLDTDTQYF. CDR3 nucleotides: TGTGCTAGTGGTCTGGACACAGATACGCAGTATTTT.

This clonotype was found many times. The chain is built from TRBV11-2 and TRBJ2-1; 7 bases map to TRBD2. With 6 bases clipped from V and 4 bases from J, the junction kept 12 bases outside the gene matches. The length of the CDR3 is 16 residues. The germline V gene encodes CDR1 SGHAT and CDR2 FQNNGV. CDR3: CASRGLRKRGYNEQFF. DNA for the CDR3: TGTGCCAGCAGGGGACTGCGAAAGCGGGGATACAATGAGCAGTTCTTC.

This clonotype was picked up many times. The chain employs TRBV13 and TRBJ2-7, with D possibly being TRBD2 (5 bases). CDR1 and CDR2 from the germline V gene are PRHDT and FYEKMQ (reference sequence). CDR3 length: 14 amino acids. The germline V and J ends were trimmed by 5 bases and 6 bases, with 17 bases remaining between them. CDR3 sequence reads: CASSVRGLLPEQYF. The DNA for the CDR3 is TGTGCCAGCAGCGTACGTGGACTCTTGCCCGAGCAGTACTTC. Full variable domain (rest looked up from reference TRBV13 and TRBJ2-7): AAGVIQSPRHLIKEKRETATLKCYPIPRHDTVYWYQQGPGQDPQFLISFYEKMQSDKGSIPDRFSAQQFSDYHSELNMSSLELGDSALYFCASSVRGLLPEQYFGPGTRLTVT.